Described below is a single T cell receptor beta chain sequence and its context. Its antigen remains unknown. Profiling relied on immunoSEQ multiplex PCR, and the TCRdb table lists in-frame clones only, not all of them. The sample comprises around 60,000 clones, 65% to 85% of which are singletons, and over 1.1% rests with the top ten. The sample is drawn from a study of OX40 agonist ivuxolimab in advanced cancers. On the study more broadly: Patients received the agonistic anti-OX40 (CD134) antibody ivuxolimab. Averaging about 60 years in age, with a range of about 23 to 90, the cohort was approximately 83% male. General study results and limits: Clones of CD4+ and CD8+ blood T cells grew by week 6 at doses of 0.1 to 3.0 mg/kg. Partial responders receiving 0.1-3.0 mg/kg showed among the lowest clonal expansion.

The V gene end was trimmed by 5 bases and the J gene end by 5 bases; junction bases not matched to a gene: 12. The CDR3 loop spans 16 amino acids. The germline gives CDR1 MDHEN, CDR2 SYDVKM. The material was CD4+ or CD8+ T cells sorted from blood, obtained in a trial of the OX40 agonist ivuxolimab. The rearrangement uses TRBV28 and TRBJ2-3; the match to TRBD1 covers 8 bases. The sequence came from an adult with an advanced solid tumor such as melanoma, head and neck, liver or kidney cancer. CDR3 protein: CASSVRTGYRRDTQYF. CDR3 DNA sequence: TGTGCCAGCAGTGTTAGGACAGGGTACCGCAGAGATACGCAGTATTTT. The variable domain in full, completed from reference TRBV28 and TRBJ2-3, reads DVKVTQSSRYLVKRTGEKVFLECVQDMDHENMFWYRQDPGLGLRLIYFSYDVKMKEKGDIPEGYSVSREKKERFSLILESASTNQTSMYLCASSVRTGYRRDTQYFGPGTRLTVL.